This T cell receptor beta chain was observed in a study of blood T cells in healthy people across ages. The germline V gene encodes CDR1 WSHSY and CDR2 SAAADI. The germline V and J ends were trimmed by 8 bases and 1 base, with 9 bases remaining between them. The CDR3 is 13 amino acids. A few counts support this clonotype. Together with a sample-barcoded 5' primer, a J-beta primer mix was included in a second PCR lasting roughly 6 to 12 cycles. TCRdb ran MiXCR on the 5' RACE reads and lists one entry per CDR3 protein. The repertoire includes more than 1,000,000 distinct CDR3 sequences, under 30% of them detected once, and approximately 0.71% sits in the top ten. The donors, aged about 6 to 90, were healthy Caucasians from Russia. A further study also used this sample, focusing on T cells of mothers and their children. Turning to that study: A few healthy Caucasian mothers, along with their six children, were the donors.

The specimen sequenced was blood. V usage is TRBV10-2 and J usage is TRBJ2-1, with unresolved D. This receptor was taken from a girl aged 2 to 10 in good health. The CDR3 sequence: CASVKGSYNEQFF. CDR3 coding DNA: TGCGCCAGCGTAAAGGGTTCCTACAATGAGCAGTTCTTC.